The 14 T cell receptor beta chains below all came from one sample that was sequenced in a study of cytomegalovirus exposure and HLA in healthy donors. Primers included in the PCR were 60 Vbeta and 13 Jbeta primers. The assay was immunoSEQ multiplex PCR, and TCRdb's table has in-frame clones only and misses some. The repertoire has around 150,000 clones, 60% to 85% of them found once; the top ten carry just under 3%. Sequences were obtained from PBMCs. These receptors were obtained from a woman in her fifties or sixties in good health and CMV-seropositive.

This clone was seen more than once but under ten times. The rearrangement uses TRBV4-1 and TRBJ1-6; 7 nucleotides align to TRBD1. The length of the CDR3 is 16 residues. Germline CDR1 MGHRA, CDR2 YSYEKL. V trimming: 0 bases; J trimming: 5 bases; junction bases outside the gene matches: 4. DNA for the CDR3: TGCGCCAGCAGCCAAGATGGGGACAGCGATAATTCACCCCTCCACTTT. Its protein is CASSQDGDSDNSPLHF.

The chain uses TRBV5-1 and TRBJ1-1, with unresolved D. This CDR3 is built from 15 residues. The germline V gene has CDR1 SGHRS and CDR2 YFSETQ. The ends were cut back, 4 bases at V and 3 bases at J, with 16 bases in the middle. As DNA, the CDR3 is TGCGCCAGCAGCGAACGAGGGCGGGCAGACACTGAAGCTTTCTTT. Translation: CASSERGRADTEAFF.

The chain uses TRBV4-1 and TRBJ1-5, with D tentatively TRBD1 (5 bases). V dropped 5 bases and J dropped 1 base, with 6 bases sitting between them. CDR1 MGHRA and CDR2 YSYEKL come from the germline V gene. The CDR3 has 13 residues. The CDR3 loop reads CASSWGSNQPQHF. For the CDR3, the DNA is TGCGCCAGCAGCTGGGGCAGCAATCAGCCCCAGCATTTT.

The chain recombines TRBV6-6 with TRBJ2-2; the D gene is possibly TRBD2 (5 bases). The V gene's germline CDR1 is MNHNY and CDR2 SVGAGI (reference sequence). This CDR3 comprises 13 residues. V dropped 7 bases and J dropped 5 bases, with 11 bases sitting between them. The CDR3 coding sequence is TGTGCCAGCAACGGGATCCCTACCGGGGAGCTGTTTTTT. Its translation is CASNGIPTGELFF.

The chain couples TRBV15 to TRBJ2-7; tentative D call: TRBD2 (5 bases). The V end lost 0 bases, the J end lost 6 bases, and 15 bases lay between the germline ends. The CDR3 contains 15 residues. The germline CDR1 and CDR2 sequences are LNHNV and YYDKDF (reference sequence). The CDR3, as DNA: TGTGCCACCAGCAGAGATCGAGCGAGGGCGAGCGAGCAGTACTTC. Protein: CATSRDRARASEQYF.

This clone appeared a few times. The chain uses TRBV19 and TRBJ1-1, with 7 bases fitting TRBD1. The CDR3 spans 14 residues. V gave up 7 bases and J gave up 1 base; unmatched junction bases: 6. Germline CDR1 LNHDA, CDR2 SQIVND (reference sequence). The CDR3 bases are TGTGCCAGTACCAATACAGGGGAGAACACTGAAGCTTTCTTT. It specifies CASTNTGENTEAFF.

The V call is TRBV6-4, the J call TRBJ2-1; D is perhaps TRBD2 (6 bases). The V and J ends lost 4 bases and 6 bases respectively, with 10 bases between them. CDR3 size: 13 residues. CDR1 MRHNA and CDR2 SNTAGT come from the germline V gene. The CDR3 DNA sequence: TGTGCCAGCAGTGGTGAGGGAGGCAATGAGCAGTTCTTC. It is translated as CASSGEGGNEQFF.

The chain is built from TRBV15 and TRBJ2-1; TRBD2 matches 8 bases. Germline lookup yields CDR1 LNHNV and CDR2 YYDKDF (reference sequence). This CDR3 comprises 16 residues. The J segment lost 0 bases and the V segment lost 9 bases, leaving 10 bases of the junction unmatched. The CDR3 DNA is TGTGCCACGGAGCGGGGGACACCAAGCTCCTACAATGAGCAGTTCTTC. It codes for CATERGTPSSYNEQFF.

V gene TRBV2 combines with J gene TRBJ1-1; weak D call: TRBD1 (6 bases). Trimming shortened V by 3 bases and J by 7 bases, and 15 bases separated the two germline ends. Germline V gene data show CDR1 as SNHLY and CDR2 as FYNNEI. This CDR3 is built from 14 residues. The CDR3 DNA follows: TGTGCCAGCAGTGACCCCCGGGGGGCAAGTGAAGCTTTCTTT. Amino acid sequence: CASSDPRGASEAFF. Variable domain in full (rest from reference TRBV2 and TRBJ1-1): EPEVTQTPSHQVTQMGQEVILRCVPISNHLYFYWYRQILGQKVEFLVSFYNNEISEKSEIFDDQFSVERPDGSNFTLKIRSTKLEDSAMYFCASSDPRGASEAFFGQGTRLTVV.

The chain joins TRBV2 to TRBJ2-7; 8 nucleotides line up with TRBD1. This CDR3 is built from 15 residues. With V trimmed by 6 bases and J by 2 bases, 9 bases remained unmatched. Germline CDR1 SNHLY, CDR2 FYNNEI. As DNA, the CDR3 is TGTGCCAGCAGAGTAGGACAGGGAAGAGCCTACGAGCAGTACTTC. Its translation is CASRVGQGRAYEQYF.

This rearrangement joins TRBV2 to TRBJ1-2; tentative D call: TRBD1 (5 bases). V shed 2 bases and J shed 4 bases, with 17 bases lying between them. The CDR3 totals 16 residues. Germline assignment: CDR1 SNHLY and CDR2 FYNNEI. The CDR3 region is CASSEFLGIQGYGYTF. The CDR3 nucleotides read TGTGCCAGCAGTGAATTTTTGGGGATTCAGGGCTATGGCTACACCTTC.

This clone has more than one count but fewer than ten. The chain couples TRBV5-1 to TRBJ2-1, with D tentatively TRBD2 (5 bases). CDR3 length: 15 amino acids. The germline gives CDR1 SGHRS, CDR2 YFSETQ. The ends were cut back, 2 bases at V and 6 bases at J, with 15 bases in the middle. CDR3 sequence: CASSLTAGGPNEQFF. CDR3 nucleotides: TGCGCCAGCAGCTTAACTGCAGGAGGCCCCAATGAGCAGTTCTTC.

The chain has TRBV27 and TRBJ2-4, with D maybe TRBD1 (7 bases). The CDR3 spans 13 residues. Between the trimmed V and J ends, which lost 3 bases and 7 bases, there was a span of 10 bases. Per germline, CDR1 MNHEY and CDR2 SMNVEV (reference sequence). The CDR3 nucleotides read TGTGCCAGCAGTTTTTCAGGGGGGAACATTCAGTACTTC. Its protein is CASSFSGGNIQYF.

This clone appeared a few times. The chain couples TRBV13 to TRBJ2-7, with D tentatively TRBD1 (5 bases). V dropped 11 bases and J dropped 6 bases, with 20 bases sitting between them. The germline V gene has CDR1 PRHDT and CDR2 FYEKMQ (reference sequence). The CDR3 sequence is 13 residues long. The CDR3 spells CASRIGVQTEQYF. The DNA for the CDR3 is TGTGCCTCACGGATAGGGGTCCAGACCGAGCAGTACTTC. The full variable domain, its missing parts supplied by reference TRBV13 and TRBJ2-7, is AAGVIQSPRHLIKEKRETATLKCYPIPRHDTVYWYQQGPGQDPQFLISFYEKMQSDKGSIPDRFSAQQFSDYHSELNMSSLELGDSALYFCASRIGVQTEQYFGPGTRLTVT.